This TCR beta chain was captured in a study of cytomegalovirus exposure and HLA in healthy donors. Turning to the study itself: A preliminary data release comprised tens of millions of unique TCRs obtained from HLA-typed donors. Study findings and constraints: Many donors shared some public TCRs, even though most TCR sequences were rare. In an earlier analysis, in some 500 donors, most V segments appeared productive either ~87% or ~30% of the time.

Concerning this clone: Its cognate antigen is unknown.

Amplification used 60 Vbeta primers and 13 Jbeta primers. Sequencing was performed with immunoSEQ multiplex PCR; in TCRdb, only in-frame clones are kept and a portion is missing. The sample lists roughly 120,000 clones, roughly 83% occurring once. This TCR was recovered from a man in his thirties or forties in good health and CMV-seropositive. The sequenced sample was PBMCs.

CDR3 DNA sequence: TGTGCCAGCAACAGGCAAACTGCAACTAATGAAAAACTGTTTTTT. This encodes CASNRQTATNEKLFF. The rearrangement links TRBV2 to TRBJ1-4; maybe TRBD1 (5 bases). The germline V gene has CDR1 SNHLY and CDR2 FYNNEI. V was clipped by 7 bases and J by 0 bases, with 12 bases between them. The CDR3 sequence is 15 residues long.